This note documents a single T cell receptor beta chain sequence. Antigen specificity is unknown. The data are from a study of T cells in narcolepsy. Findings of the study overall: HCRT-specific and TRIB2-specific autoreactive clonotypes appeared among same-patient CSF and blood CD4+ clonotypes.

Profiled with immunoSEQ multiplex PCR; TCRdb holds only in-frame clones, not every one. The data show about 34,000 clones, around 86% seen once. CDR3 length equals 13 residues. Germline V gene data show CDR1 as SEHNR and CDR2 as FQNEAQ (reference sequence). Trimming pared 5 bases from V and 3 bases from J, leaving 10 bases between. Specimen: CD45RA- memory CD4+ T cells from PBMCs. This TCR came from a human donor with narcolepsy. The rearrangement uses TRBV7-9 and TRBJ1-1; D remains ambiguous. CDR3 loop: CASSPRLDTEAFF. As DNA, the CDR3 is TGTGCCAGCAGCCCCCGTCTCGACACTGAAGCTTTCTTT.